This TCR beta chain was recorded in a study of blood T cell repertoires in COVID-19. Some clones are missing from TCRdb's copy, which holds only in-frame ones; the method was immunoSEQ multiplex PCR. The sample carries roughly 39,000 clones, 90% recorded once. Germline V lookup: CDR1 SEHNR, CDR2 FQNEAQ (reference sequence). Trimming cost V 3 bases and J 7 bases, with 19 bases left between them. CDR3 length equals 16 residues. The sample consisted of peripheral blood. V gene TRBV7-9 combines with J gene TRBJ2-4, with D possibly TRBD1 on 5 matching bases. The origin of this receptor is a human donor in a cohort sampled during active COVID-19. The CDR3 loop is CASSFPIAQGVNIQYF. CDR3 nucleotide sequence: TGTGCCAGCAGCTTCCCCATTGCACAAGGGGTGAACATTCAGTACTTC.